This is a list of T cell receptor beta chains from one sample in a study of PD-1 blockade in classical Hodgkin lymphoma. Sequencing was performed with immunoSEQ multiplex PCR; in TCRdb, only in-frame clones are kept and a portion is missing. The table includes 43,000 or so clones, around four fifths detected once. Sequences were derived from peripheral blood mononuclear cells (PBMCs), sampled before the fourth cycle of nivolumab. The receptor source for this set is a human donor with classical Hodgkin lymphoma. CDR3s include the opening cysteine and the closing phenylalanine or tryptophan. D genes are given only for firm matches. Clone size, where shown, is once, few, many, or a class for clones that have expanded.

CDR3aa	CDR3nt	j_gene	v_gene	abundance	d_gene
CASSIHSRGGGYNEQFF	TGTGCCAGCAGTATCCACTCCCGAGGCGGGGGTTACAATGAGCAGTTCTTC	TRBJ2-1	TRBV7-3	.	TRBD2
CASSFDRGPYNEQFF	TGTGCCAGCAGTTTCGACAGGGGCCCCTACAATGAGCAGTTCTTC	TRBJ2-1	TRBV6-5	.	TRBD1
CASSLWDRAVGYTF	TGTGCCAGCAGCTTATGGGACAGGGCGGTTGGCTACACCTTC	TRBJ1-2	TRBV7-2	.	TRBD1
CASSEGQGYSPLHF	TGCGCCAGCAGCGAGGGACAGGGGTATTCACCCCTCCACTTT	TRBJ1-6	TRBV5-1	.	TRBD1
CASSEWTGEKTQYF	TGTGCCAGCAGTGAATGGACAGGGGAAAAGACCCAGTACTTC	TRBJ2-5	TRBV2	.	TRBD1
CASSIEHGTLYNEQFF	TGTGCCAGTAGTATAGAGCACGGGACACTATACAATGAGCAGTTCTTC	TRBJ2-1	TRBV19	.	.
CASSSTSGGFDEQFF	TGTGCCAGCAGCTCGACTAGCGGGGGGTTTGATGAGCAGTTCTTC	TRBJ2-1	TRBV11-2	.	TRBD2
CASSVDQGLGETQYF	TGTGCCAGCAGCGTAGATCAGGGGCTTGGCGAGACCCAGTACTTC	TRBJ2-5	TRBV9	.	.
CASSLNQGATYGYTF	TGTGCCAGCAGCTTAAATCAGGGGGCAACCTATGGCTACACCTTC	TRBJ1-2	TRBV7-6	.	TRBD1
CASSYSRTSDQPQHF	TGTGCCAGCAGTTACTCGAGGACCTCGGATCAGCCCCAGCATTTT	TRBJ1-5	TRBV6-5	.	.
CASSQDPGSEKLFF	TGCGCCAGCAGCCAAGATCCCGGGAGTGAAAAACTGTTTTTT	TRBJ1-4	TRBV4-3	.	.
CASSDGSGAEAFF	TGCGCCAGCAGCGATGGGTCGGGCGCTGAAGCTTTCTTT	TRBJ1-1	TRBV4-3	once	.
CASSDPRRGEQFF	TGTGCCAGCAGTGACCCTAGGCGAGGTGAGCAGTTCTTC	TRBJ2-1	TRBV2	.	.
CASSLGENTEAFF	TGTGCCAGCAGCTTGGGTGAGAACACTGAAGCTTTCTTT	TRBJ1-1	TRBV5-8	.	.
CASSSGRRTNYGYTF	TGTGCCAGCAGCTCGGGACGGAGAACTAACTATGGCTACACCTTC	TRBJ1-2	TRBV6-6	.	.
CASSSLTGGIETQYF	TGTGCCAGTAGTTCATTGACAGGGGGGATAGAGACCCAGTACTTC	TRBJ2-5	TRBV19	.	TRBD1
CASKAAFRDSYEQYF	TGCGCCAGCAAAGCTGCGTTCAGAGACTCCTACGAGCAGTACTTC	TRBJ2-7	TRBV5-1	once	.
CASSYRGPNEQYF	TGTGCCAGCAGCTACAGGGGGCCTAACGAGCAGTACTTC	TRBJ2-7	TRBV5-4	.	TRBD1
CASTRREVGAPLHF	TGTGCCAGCACCCGGAGGGAAGTCGGCGCACCCCTCCACTTT	TRBJ1-6	TRBV7-8	.	.
CASSPAPTGLNSPLHF	TGTGCCAGCAGCCCTGCACCGACAGGGCTCAATTCACCCCTCCACTTT	TRBJ1-6	TRBV7-2	few	TRBD1
CASSPAGGGYEQYF	TGTGCCAGCAGCCCCGCAGGGGGCGGCTACGAGCAGTACTTC	TRBJ2-7	TRBV7-2	.	TRBD1
CASRSGLAGVFQFF	TGTGCCAGCAGGTCAGGACTAGCGGGGGTCTTCCAGTTCTTC	TRBJ2-1	TRBV6-5	.	TRBD2
CASSLQGGSNQPQHF	TGCGCCAGCAGCTTACAGGGGGGTAGCAATCAGCCCCAGCATTTT	TRBJ1-5	TRBV5-1	.	TRBD1
CASSQAGGASTEAFF	TGTGCCAGCAGCCAGGCAGGGGGGGCCAGCACTGAAGCTTTCTTT	TRBJ1-1	TRBV28	.	TRBD1
CASSAGQIVSPLHF	TGCGCCAGCAGCGCGGGACAAATTGTTTCACCCCTCCACTTT	TRBJ1-6	TRBV5-1	.	.
CASSLPQYTEAFF	TGTGCCAGCAGCTTACCTCAGTACACTGAAGCTTTCTTT	TRBJ1-1	TRBV7-2	.	.
CASSVVTSGSKYF	TGTGCCAGCAGCGTAGTCACTAGCGGCTCAAAGTATTTT	TRBJ2-3	TRBV9	.	TRBD2
CASSVWPSGTQPQHF	TGTGCCAGTAGTGTCTGGCCGTCGGGTACTCAGCCCCAGCATTTT	TRBJ1-5	TRBV19	.	.
CASSTGLAGLQETQYF	TGTGCCAGCAGCACGGGACTAGCGGGGCTCCAAGAGACCCAGTACTTC	TRBJ2-5	TRBV5-8	once	TRBD2
CASSSGTGLFHF	TGTGCCAGCAGCTCTGGGACAGGGTTGTTCCATTTC	TRBJ2-7	TRBV5-6	.	TRBD1
CASRSTGGPDTQYF	TGTGCCAGCAGATCTACGGGGGGGCCAGATACGCAGTATTTT	TRBJ2-3	TRBV11-3	.	TRBD2
CASSLDRTSLGYF	TGTGCCAGCAGCTTAGATCGGACTAGCTTGGGGTATTTT	TRBJ2-3	TRBV11-2	.	TRBD2
CASSESPGGEQYF	TGTGCCAGCAGTGAATCACCCGGGGGGGAGCAGTACTTC	TRBJ2-7	TRBV6-1	.	TRBD2
CASSDPGRNTQYF	TGTGCCAGCAGTGACCCGGGACGGAATACGCAGTATTTT	TRBJ2-3	TRBV7-2	.	.
CASRGGSKTQYF	TGTGCCAGCAGGGGGGGCTCGAAGACCCAGTACTTC	TRBJ2-5	TRBV2	.	.
CASSSFGEQYF	TGTGCCAGCAGCTCGTTTGGGGAGCAGTACTTC	TRBJ2-7	TRBV7-2	.	.
CASSHELGLNYGYTF	TGTGCCAGCAGCCACGAACTTGGACTAAACTATGGCTACACCTTC	TRBJ1-2	TRBV14	.	.
CASSKGLVSNQPQHF	TGTGCCAGCAGCAAGGGGCTTGTTAGCAATCAGCCCCAGCATTTT	TRBJ1-5	TRBV7-2	many	.
CASSLTGDNTEAFF	TGCGCCAGCAGCTTGACAGGAGATAACACTGAAGCTTTCTTT	TRBJ1-1	TRBV5-1	.	.
CASSQIAALRFGTGELFF	TGTGCCAGCAGCCAAATAGCGGCACTTCGCTTTGGGACCGGGGAGCTGTTTTTT	TRBJ2-2	TRBV7-2	once	.
CASSLSGRNQPQHF	TGTGCCAGCAGTTTATCAGGACGTAATCAGCCCCAGCATTTT	TRBJ1-5	TRBV27	.	.
CASSAGTGDTQYF	TGTGCCAGCAGCGCGGGGACGGGAGATACGCAGTATTTT	TRBJ2-3	TRBV5-6	.	.
CASRQLGGRTEAFF	TGTGCCAGCAGACAGCTTGGGGGGAGGACTGAAGCTTTCTTT	TRBJ1-1	TRBV11-1	once	.
CASSFDGNYGYTF	TGTGCCAGCAGCTTTGACGGAAACTATGGCTACACCTTC	TRBJ1-2	TRBV7-2	.	.
CASSLEGAGVKNIQYF	TGTGCCAGCAGTTTAGAGGGAGCGGGGGTCAAAAACATTCAGTACTTC	TRBJ2-4	TRBV28	once	TRBD2
CASSDSPGDREQYF	TGTGCCAGCAGTGACTCACCGGGGGACCGCGAGCAGTACTTC	TRBJ2-7	TRBV6-1	.	.
CSVEGWAGGKTETQYF	TGCAGCGTTGAAGGATGGGCCGGGGGGAAAACAGAGACCCAGTACTTC	TRBJ2-5	TRBV29-1	.	TRBD2
CASSVRYDTGELFF	TGTGCCAGCAGCGTACGTTACGACACCGGGGAGCTGTTTTTT	TRBJ2-2	TRBV9	.	.
CASRKQGINSPLHF	TGTGCCAGCAGAAAACAGGGGATCAATTCACCCCTCCACTTT	TRBJ1-6	TRBV11-2	.	TRBD1